This T cell receptor (beta chain) is from a study of control samples from healthy donors and cancer patients. TCRdb keeps only in-frame clones here, not all; method: immunoSEQ multiplex PCR. Of some 100,000 clones in the sample, around three quarters were seen once. This CDR3 is built from 16 residues. From germline, CDR1 is MNHEY and CDR2 SVGEGT. Trimming cost V 6 bases and J 2 bases, with 16 bases left between them. This sequence was found in a woman aged 30 to 39 in good health. Sequenced: blood. The gene calls are TRBV6-2 or TRBV6-3 and TRBJ2-2, with unresolved D. CDR3 in DNA: TGTGCCAGCAGCCGGCTCCCCATGGAAAACACCGGGGAGCTGTTTTTT. This encodes CASSRLPMENTGELFF.